Sequencing of this TCR beta chain was carried out in a study of spatial heterogeneity in lung cancer. With V trimmed by 0 bases and J by 2 bases, 4 bases remained unmatched. Germline V gene lookup returns CDR1 DFQATT and CDR2 SNEGSKA (reference sequence). The CDR3 contains 14 residues. Time point of the sample: blood at routine non-recurrence follow-up after resection. Sequencing of whole RNA from tumor, nontumor lung or frozen PBMC involved no sorting. Carried by each TCR cDNA molecule was a unique molecular identifier. MiXCR, applied by TCRdb to the 5' RACE reads, yields one record per CDR3 protein. The sample lists about 120,000 distinct CDR3 sequences; 9% to 15% were seen once. This clonotype was recorded at least ten times.

The chain is built from TRBV20-1 and TRBJ2-7, with 7 bases aligning to TRBD1. The TCR comes from a male donor with early-stage non-small cell lung cancer. Sequencing was performed on PBMCs, taken at follow-up. CDR3 sequence reads: CSARDEGGAYEQYF. The DNA for the CDR3 is TGCAGTGCTAGAGATGAAGGGGGCGCCTACGAGCAGTACTTC.